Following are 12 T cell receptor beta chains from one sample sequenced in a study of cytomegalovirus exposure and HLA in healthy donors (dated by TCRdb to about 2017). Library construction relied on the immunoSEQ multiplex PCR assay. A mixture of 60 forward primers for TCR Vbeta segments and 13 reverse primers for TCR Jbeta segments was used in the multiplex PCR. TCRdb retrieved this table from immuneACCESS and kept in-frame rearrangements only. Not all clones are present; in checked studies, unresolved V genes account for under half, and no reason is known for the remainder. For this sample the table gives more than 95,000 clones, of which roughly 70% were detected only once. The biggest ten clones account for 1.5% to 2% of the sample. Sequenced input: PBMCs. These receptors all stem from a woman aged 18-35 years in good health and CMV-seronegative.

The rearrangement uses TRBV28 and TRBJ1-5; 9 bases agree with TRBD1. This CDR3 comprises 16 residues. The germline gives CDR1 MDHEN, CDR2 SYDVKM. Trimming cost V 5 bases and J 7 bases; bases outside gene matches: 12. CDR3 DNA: TGTGCCAGCAGTCCGCCCCAGGGACAGGGACGACAGCCCCAGCATTTT. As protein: CASSPPQGQGRQPQHF.

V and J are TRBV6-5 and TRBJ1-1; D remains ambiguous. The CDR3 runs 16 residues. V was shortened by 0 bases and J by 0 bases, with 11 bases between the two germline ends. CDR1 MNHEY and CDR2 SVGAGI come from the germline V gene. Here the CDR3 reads CASSYSGSEMNTEAFF. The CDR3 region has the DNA TGTGCCAGCAGTTACTCGGGCAGTGAAATGAACACTGAAGCTTTCTTT.

The CDR3, as DNA: TGTGCCAGCAGTTACCCCGGACAGGTTTACACTGAAGCTTTCTTT. Translation gives CASSYPGQVYTEAFF. The chain employs TRBV6-6 and TRBJ1-1, with 7 positions matching TRBD1. CDR1 MNHNY and CDR2 SVGAGI come from the germline V gene (reference sequence). This CDR3 comprises 15 residues. V lost 2 bases and J lost 3; bases outside the gene matches: 6.

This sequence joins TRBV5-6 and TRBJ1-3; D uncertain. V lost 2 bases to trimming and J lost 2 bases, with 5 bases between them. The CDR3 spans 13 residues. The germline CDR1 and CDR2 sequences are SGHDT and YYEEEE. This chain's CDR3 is CASSFVTGNTIYF. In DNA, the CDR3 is TGTGCCAGCAGCTTCGTTACTGGAAACACCATATATTTT.

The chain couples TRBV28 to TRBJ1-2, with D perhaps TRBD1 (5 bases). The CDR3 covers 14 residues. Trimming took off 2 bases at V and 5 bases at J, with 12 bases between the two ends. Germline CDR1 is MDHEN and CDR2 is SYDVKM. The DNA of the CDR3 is TGTGCCAGCAGTTTAGGGCAGGGTCCTTATGGCTACACCTTC. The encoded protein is CASSLGQGPYGYTF.

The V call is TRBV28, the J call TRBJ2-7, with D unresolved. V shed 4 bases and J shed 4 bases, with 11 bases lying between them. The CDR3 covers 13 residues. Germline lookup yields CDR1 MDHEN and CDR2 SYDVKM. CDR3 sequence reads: CASSSMGNYEQYF. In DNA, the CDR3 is TGTGCCAGCAGTTCGATGGGCAATTACGAGCAGTACTTC.

The CDR3 here is CAWRTGNTIYF. The CDR3 bases are TGTGCCTGGAGAACAGGAAACACCATATATTTT. The chain recombines TRBV30 with TRBJ1-3; D is uncertain. The germline CDR1 and CDR2 sequences are GTSNPN and SVGIG (reference sequence). Deletions cut 3 bases from V and 4 bases from J, with 4 bases between. This CDR3 has 11 residues.

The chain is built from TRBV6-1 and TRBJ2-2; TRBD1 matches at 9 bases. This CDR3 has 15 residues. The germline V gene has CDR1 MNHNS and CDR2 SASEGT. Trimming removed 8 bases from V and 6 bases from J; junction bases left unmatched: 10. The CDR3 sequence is CASPVPGQGAGELFF. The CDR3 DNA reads TGTGCCAGCCCCGTACCGGGACAGGGCGCCGGGGAGCTGTTTTTT.

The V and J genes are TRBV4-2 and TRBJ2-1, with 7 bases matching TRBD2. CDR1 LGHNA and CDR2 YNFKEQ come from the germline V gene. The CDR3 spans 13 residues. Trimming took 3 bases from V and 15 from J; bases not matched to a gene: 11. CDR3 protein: CASSHGLDNVVFF. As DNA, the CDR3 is TGTGCCAGCAGCCACGGACTAGACAACGTGGTGTTCTTC.

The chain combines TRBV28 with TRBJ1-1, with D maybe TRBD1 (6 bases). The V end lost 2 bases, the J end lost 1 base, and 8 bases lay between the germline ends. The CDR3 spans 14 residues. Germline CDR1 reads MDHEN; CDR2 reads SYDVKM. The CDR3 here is CASSLGQKNTEAFF. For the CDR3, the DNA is TGTGCCAGCAGTTTAGGACAGAAGAACACTGAAGCTTTCTTT.

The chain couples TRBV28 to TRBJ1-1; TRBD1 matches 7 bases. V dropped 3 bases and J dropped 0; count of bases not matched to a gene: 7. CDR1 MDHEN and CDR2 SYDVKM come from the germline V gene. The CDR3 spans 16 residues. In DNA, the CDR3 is TGTGCCAGCAGTTTCTCTTCCGGGACAGTGAACACTGAAGCTTTCTTT. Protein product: CASSFSSGTVNTEAFF. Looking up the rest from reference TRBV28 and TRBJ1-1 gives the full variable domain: DVKVTQSSRYLVKRTGEKVFLECVQDMDHENMFWYRQDPGLGLRLIYFSYDVKMKEKGDIPEGYSVSREKKERFSLILESASTNQTSMYLCASSFSSGTVNTEAFFGQGTRLTVV.

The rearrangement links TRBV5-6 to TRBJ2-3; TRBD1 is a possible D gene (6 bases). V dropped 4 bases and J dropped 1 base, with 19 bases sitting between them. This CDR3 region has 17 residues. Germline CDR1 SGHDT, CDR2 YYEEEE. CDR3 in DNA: TGTGCCAGCAGCCCCTTAGGAGACAGGTACGGCACAGATACGCAGTATTTT. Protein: CASSPLGDRYGTDTQYF.